The 17 T cell receptor beta chains below all came from one sample that was sequenced in a study of T cells after posttransplantation cyclophosphamide. Method: immunoSEQ multiplex PCR; TCRdb's copy keeps in-frame clones and lacks some. The sample gives about 22,000 clones, around 89% of which show up once; about 7.9% is in the top ten. Sampled 1 year posttransplant, controls received myeloablative marrow transplants, methotrexate and a calcineurin inhibitor. Sample: PBMCs, taken after an allogeneic stem cell transplant with a calcineurin inhibitor and methotrexate. Source of these receptors: a female patient between 50 and 59 years old who received an allogeneic stem cell transplant from an unrelated donor, was CMV-positive, and had chronic GVHD only. The T cells may partly be graft donor cells.

This sequence joins TRBV5-5 and TRBJ1-3, with TRBD1 identical over 9 bases. Germline CDR1 SGHKS, CDR2 YYEKEE (reference sequence). Trimming cost V 4 bases and J 4 bases; bases outside gene matches: 6. This CDR3 comprises 15 residues. In DNA form, the CDR3 reads TGTGCCAGCAGCACCCGGACAGGGGTGGGAAACACCATATATTTT. This codes for CASSTRTGVGNTIYF.

The chain combines TRBV23-1 with TRBJ1-5; the match to TRBD1 covers 7 bases. TRBV23-1 is sorted into the ORF group, with uncertain function. V gave up 1 base and J gave up 1 base; unmatched junction bases: 7. This CDR3 contains 17 residues. The CDR3, as DNA: TGCGCCAGCAGTCAATGTCACAGGGGAAGGAGCAATCAGCCCCAGCATTTT. Translating it yields CASSQCHRGRSNQPQHF.

This chain joins TRBV4-1 and TRBJ2-1; D gene ambiguous. The ends were cut back, 1 base at V and 1 base at J, with 17 bases in the middle. Germline loops: CDR1 MGHRA, CDR2 YSYEKL. CDR3 length: 18 residues. The CDR3 DNA follows: TGCGCCAGCAGCCAAGGTCCGGGTAGGAACCGATCCTACAATGAGCAGTTCTTC. It translates to CASSQGPGRNRSYNEQFF.

This chain connects TRBV6-1 to TRBJ2-2, with D possibly TRBD2 on 6 matching bases. This CDR3 is 14 amino acids long. Germline CDR1 and CDR2: MNHNS and SASEGT. V gave up 2 bases and J gave up 7 bases, with 11 bases separating them. CDR3 protein: CASSEHPGVGELFF. Here the CDR3 DNA reads TGTGCCAGCAGTGAACATCCGGGGGTCGGGGAGCTGTTTTTT.

This clone has a single count. The chain has TRBV10-2 and TRBJ2-1; TRBD2 matches at 12 bases. With V trimmed by 6 bases and J by 8 bases, 8 bases remained unmatched. The CDR3 has 15 residues. Germline V gene lookup returns CDR1 WSHSY and CDR2 SAAADI. CDR3 sequence reads: CASRGLGLAGDEQFF. The CDR3 nucleotides are TGCGCCAGCAGGGGATTGGGACTAGCGGGCGATGAGCAGTTCTTC.

The chain is built from TRBV27 and TRBJ1-1; 10 nucleotides align to TRBD1. Losses at the gene ends were 5 bases for V and 2 bases for J; bases not matched to a gene: 5. This CDR3 contains 15 residues. CDR1 is MNHEY, CDR2 SMNVEV, per germline (reference sequence). The DNA of the CDR3 is TGTGCCAGCAGTCGACAGGGGGCCGGAAACACTGAAGCTTTCTTT. Translating it yields CASSRQGAGNTEAFF.

The chain carries TRBV28 and TRBJ1-6; a possible D gene is TRBD1 (6 bases). The germline V and J ends were trimmed by 8 bases and 7 bases, with 15 bases remaining between them. The CDR3 totals 14 residues. CDR1 MDHEN and CDR2 SYDVKM come from the germline V gene. CDR3: CASGWGRANSPLHF. DNA of the CDR3: TGTGCCAGCGGTTGGGGGCGCGCCAATTCACCCCTCCACTTT.

V and J are TRBV6-5 and TRBJ2-7; 9 nucleotides align to TRBD2. The CDR3 contains 16 residues. With V trimmed by 0 bases and J by 3 bases, 6 bases remained unmatched. The germline V gene encodes CDR1 MNHEY and CDR2 SVGAGI. The CDR3 spells CASSYSPAGGNYEQYF. In DNA, the CDR3 is TGTGCCAGCAGTTACTCCCCGGCGGGAGGGAACTACGAGCAGTACTTC.

V gene TRBV7-9 combines with J gene TRBJ2-3; 12 nucleotides align to TRBD2. From germline, CDR1 is SEHNR and CDR2 FQNEAQ (reference sequence). V shed 5 bases and J 2 bases; nucleotides not matched to a gene: 8. The CDR3 has 17 residues. The CDR3 DNA reads TGTGCCAGCAGCCTGGACCGACTAGCGGGGGACACAGATACGCAGTATTTT. Its translation is CASSLDRLAGDTDTQYF.

V gene TRBV4-1 combines with J gene TRBJ2-6; maybe TRBD1 (6 bases). The germline V gene has CDR1 MGHRA and CDR2 YSYEKL. The CDR3 length is 19 residues. Trimming pared 0 bases from V and 0 bases from J, leaving 15 bases between. CDR3 in DNA: TGCGCCAGCAGCCAAGATAGGGGACATCTAGACTCTGGGGCCAACGTCCTGACTTTC. Protein product: CASSQDRGHLDSGANVLTF.

The rearrangement joins TRBV2 to TRBJ1-1, with D possibly TRBD1 on 6 matching bases. The CDR3 loop spans 14 amino acids. Looked up from germline, CDR1 is SNHLY and CDR2 is FYNNEI. The V end was cut by 1 base, the J end by 7 bases, with 13 bases between. Written as DNA, the CDR3 is TGTGCCAGCAGTGAAGGCGGGGGCCAAATTGAAGCTTTCTTT. Residues: CASSEGGGQIEAFF.

This chain uses TRBV7-9 with TRBJ1-2, with TRBD1 matching over 9 bases. Germline assignment: CDR1 SEHNR and CDR2 FQNEAQ (reference sequence). This CDR3 has 16 residues. V gave up 5 bases and J gave up 0 bases; unmatched junction bases: 7. CDR3 amino acids: CASSPRTGGANYGYTF. CDR3 DNA sequence: TGTGCCAGCAGCCCTAGAACAGGGGGCGCTAACTATGGCTACACCTTC. Complete variable domain (other parts from reference TRBV7-9 and TRBJ1-2): DTGVSQNPRHKITKRGQNVTFRCDPISEHNRLYWYRQTLGQGPEFLTYFQNEAQLEKSRLLSDRFSAERPKGSFSTLEIQRTEQGDSAMYLCASSPRTGGANYGYTFGSGTRLTVV.

The chain recombines TRBV19 with TRBJ2-5; D is undetermined. The V end was cut by 3 bases, the J end by 4 bases, with 9 bases between. From germline, CDR1 is LNHDA and CDR2 SQIVND (reference sequence). The CDR3 is 13 amino acids. Here the CDR3 reads CASSISIRETQYF. DNA for the CDR3: TGTGCCAGTAGTATCAGTATACGAGAGACCCAGTACTTC.

This chain joins TRBV7-2 and TRBJ1-2, with 7 bases fitting TRBD1. Germline V gives CDR1 SGHTA, CDR2 FQGNSA. The CDR3 spans 16 residues. With 2 bases clipped from V and 3 bases from J, the junction kept 9 bases outside the gene matches. This CDR3 reads CASSLSFATGDYGYTF. The CDR3 region has the DNA TGTGCCAGCAGCTTAAGTTTCGCCACAGGGGACTATGGCTACACCTTC.

DNA for the CDR3: TGTGCCAGCAGTTACTCGAGCGGGGCCTACGAGCAGTACTTC. Amino acid sequence: CASSYSSGAYEQYF. The V gene is TRBV6-6, the J gene TRBJ2-7, with 7 bases lining up with TRBD2. V shed 0 bases, J shed 2 bases, and the junction held 1 base outside the gene matches. CDR3 length: 14 residues. CDR1 is MNHNY, CDR2 SVGAGI, per germline (reference sequence).

CDR3 region: CASSLHRRTGAPDTQYF. The CDR3 nucleotides are TGTGCCAGCAGCTTACATCGGAGGACAGGGGCTCCGGATACGCAGTATTTT. The chain has TRBV7-3 and TRBJ2-3; 9 positions match TRBD1. Per germline, CDR1 SGHTA and CDR2 FQGTGA. The length of the CDR3 is 17 residues. V trimming: 2 bases; J trimming: 6 bases; junction bases outside the gene matches: 12.

V gene TRBV5-1 combines with J gene TRBJ2-5; 10 nucleotides agree with TRBD2. V trimming: 4 bases; J trimming: 2 bases; junction bases outside the gene matches: 14. This CDR3 spans 18 amino acids. Looked up from germline, CDR1 is SGHRS and CDR2 is YFSETQ. This CDR3 is CASSPGAAGGGGQETQYF. As DNA, the CDR3 is TGCGCCAGCAGCCCGGGAGCAGCGGGAGGGGGCGGACAAGAGACCCAGTACTTC.